This T cell receptor beta chain came from a study of blood T cell repertoires in COVID-19 (dated by TCRdb to between 2020 and 2021). With respect to the entire study: Collaborator samples came from the United States, Italy and Spain and covered acute and convalescent phases of COVID-19. The prospective study material was composed of cDNA or gDNA derived from T cells, B-cell-depleted T cells, or PBMCs. Subjects who had been exposed to COVID-19, were actively infected with it, or had recovered from it provided the deeply sampled blood TCRbeta repertoires that made up the dataset. A freely available public database, intended as a resource for researchers studying the immune response to SARS-CoV-2, is where the repertoires were released. The samples were drawn from two sources: the first 160 participants of the ongoing ImmuneRACE study, and 1,000 to 1,500 subjects contributed by 6 global collaborators. The sample metadata nearly always contained a de-identified subject ID, COVID-19 status, age in years and sex. Where HLA class I and class II types were available, the types were taken from metadata supplied by the sample provider, not from assay-based typing. The study at large found these results: The amount of clinical and demographic metadata varied by source and participant and was provided uncurated.

Remarks on this clone: Which antigen it targets is not known. No qualities accompany the bases; no much larger clone lies one base away. Other DNA sequences in this sample translate to the same CDR3.

The immunoSEQ Assay, a bias-controlled multiplex PCR, was used to amplify TCRbeta CDR3 regions from genomic DNA. Processing in the source paper ran as follows. The number of nucleated cells in each sample was estimated by amplification of reference gene primers within the assay. To quantify the absolute abundance of each unique TCRbeta CDR3 rearrangement, sequence reads were collapsed and filtered. For each sample, productive Simpson clonality was calculated as the square root of Simpson's diversity index across productive rearrangements. Here the immuneACCESS table is served through TCRdb, limited to in-frame sequences with V and J called. Missing clones are a known gap in these copies; in checked studies unresolved V genes cover under half, and the rest lacks a known reason. V and J calls and clone size follow that table, whereas D and trimming were derived from the DNA. In all, the sample holds fewer than 150,000 clones, and more than 65% of those were seen once. 1.5% to 1.8% of the sample is in the top ten clones.

Compared with germline, V lacks 5 bases and J lacks 7 bases; bases without a gene match: 3. Spanning cysteine to phenylalanine, the CDR3 consists of 14 amino acids. CDR3 DNA is the only sequence kept; it has 42 bases, read in frame from the first base. CDR1 and CDR2 are drawn from the germline V gene (reference sequence): LNHDA, SQIVND. Collaborating institutions collected whole blood in K2EDTA tubes following their own protocols. Collaborator samples were shipped for TCRbeta analysis as frozen whole blood, isolated PBMCs, or DNA extracted from either sample type. This receptor chain uses TRBV19 and TRBJ1-6, and TRBD1 aligns with 9 junction nucleotides. The TCR originated in a man aged 45-65 years with acute or convalescent COVID-19. The specimen sequenced was peripheral blood. CDR3 loop: CASSVQGANSPLHF. The nucleotides read TGTGCCAGTAGTGTACAGGGGGCGAATTCACCCCTCCACTTT.